These 26 T cell receptor beta chains were sequenced from one sample in a study of blood T cell repertoires in COVID-19. Generated by immunoSEQ multiplex PCR, the TCRdb table keeps only in-frame clones and is missing some. The repertoire consists of about 200,000 clones, with approximately 84% occurring once and the leading ten covering 1.9%. The specimen was peripheral blood. The receptors come from a man in his forties with active or convalescent COVID-19.

The genes are TRBV5-4 and TRBJ2-1, with TRBD2 identical over 12 bases. V shed 4 bases, J shed 9 bases, and the junction held 11 bases outside the gene matches. Germline CDR1 and CDR2: SGHNT and YYREEE (reference sequence). This CDR3 spans 16 amino acids. Here the CDR3 reads CASSRRLAGDGGEQFF. As DNA, the CDR3 is TGTGCCAGCAGCCGTAGACTAGCGGGAGACGGGGGTGAGCAGTTCTTC.

This clone was seen just once. The rearrangement links TRBV5-1 to TRBJ1-1; TRBD1 agrees at 8 bases. The V gene's germline CDR1 is SGHRS and CDR2 YFSETQ. This CDR3 has 13 residues. Losses at the gene ends were 4 bases for V and 8 bases for J; bases not matched to a gene: 7. CDR3 coding DNA: TGCGCCAGCAGCAATCACCGGGACAGGGAAGCTTTCTTT. Translation: CASSNHRDREAFF.

The rearrangement uses TRBV18 and TRBJ2-7; TRBD1 matches at 9 bases. The CDR3 contains 16 residues. The J segment lost 0 bases and the V segment lost 4 bases, leaving 7 bases of the junction unmatched. Per the germline V gene, CDR1 is KGHSH and CDR2 is LQKENI. For the CDR3, the DNA is TGTGCCAGCTCACAACCGGGACAGGGTAGCTCCTACGAGCAGTACTTC. It encodes CASSQPGQGSSYEQYF.

This sequence joins TRBV4-1 and TRBJ1-6; the D is unclear. CDR3 size: 13 residues. CDR1 and CDR2 from the germline V gene are MGHRA and YSYEKL. The V end was cut by 0 bases, the J end by 9 bases, with 6 bases between. The CDR3 is CASSQDSGSPLHF. The CDR3 DNA reads as TGCGCCAGCAGCCAAGACAGCGGTTCACCCCTCCACTTT.

This rearrangement joins TRBV7-2 to TRBJ2-1; the D gene is possibly TRBD2 (6 bases). Trimming removed 9 bases at V and 4 bases at J, with 10 bases between. CDR3 length: 12 residues. Germline lookup yields CDR1 SGHTA and CDR2 FQGNSA. The CDR3 DNA is TGTGCCAGGGGGGGACTTTACAATGAGCAGTTCTTC. Amino acids: CARGGLYNEQFF.

This chain uses TRBV5-1 with TRBJ1-4; D call uncertain. The germline V gene encodes CDR1 SGHRS and CDR2 YFSETQ. The CDR3 spans 16 residues. V gave up 1 base and J gave up 0 bases, with 10 bases separating them. The CDR3 bases are TGCGCCAGCAGCTTGAAGAGCGCTACAACTAATGAAAAACTGTTTTTT. Translated: CASSLKSATTNEKLFF.

The rearrangement uses TRBV2 and TRBJ2-1, with 10 bases lining up with TRBD2. The germline V gene has CDR1 SNHLY and CDR2 FYNNEI. V was clipped by 6 bases and J by 6 bases; unmatched bases: 2. The CDR3 is 13 residues long. The DNA for the CDR3 is TGTGCCAGCAGCGGGACTAGCGTCAATGAGCAGTTCTTC. Translating gives CASSGTSVNEQFF.

V and J are TRBV18 and TRBJ1-5; no clear D gene. Looked up from germline, CDR1 is KGHSH and CDR2 is LQKENI. This CDR3 has 17 residues. The germline V and J ends were trimmed by 0 bases and 0 bases, with 12 bases remaining between them. CDR3 protein: CASSPPNTANSNQPQHF. DNA of the CDR3: TGTGCCAGCTCACCACCTAATACAGCTAATAGCAATCAGCCCCAGCATTTT.

The CDR3 region is CASRRRLTGVTNTEAFF. In DNA, the CDR3 is TGTGCCAGCAGACGTAGACTGACAGGGGTCACCAACACTGAAGCTTTCTTT. This rearrangement joins TRBV27 to TRBJ1-1; 8 bases are shared with TRBD1. CDR3 length: 17 amino acids. With V trimmed by 6 bases and J by 2 bases, 14 bases remained unmatched. CDR1 is MNHEY and CDR2 is SMNVEV in the germline V gene (reference sequence).

The sample holds one count of this clone. CDR3 DNA: TGTGCCAGCAGCTTAGGAGCAAACACCGGGGAGCTGTTTTTT. It codes for CASSLGANTGELFF. The chain combines TRBV7-6 with TRBJ2-2; D gene ambiguous. In germline, CDR1 is SGHVS, CDR2 FNYEAQ. V gave up 1 base and J gave up 2 bases, with 5 bases separating them. The length of the CDR3 is 14 residues.

The J gene is TRBJ1-6, the V gene TRBV6-4; 8 bases match TRBD1. The germline gives CDR1 MRHNA, CDR2 SNTAGT. Losses at the gene ends were 4 bases for V and 5 bases for J; bases not matched to a gene: 16. The length of the CDR3 is 19 residues. CDR3 protein: CASSVRKRRDRLDNSPLHF. The CDR3 region has the DNA TGTGCCAGCAGTGTACGGAAACGCCGGGACAGGCTGGATAATTCACCCCTCCACTTT.

The chain employs TRBV15 and TRBJ2-2, with 8 bases matching TRBD2. J lost 0 bases, V lost 1 base, and 10 bases had no gene match. Per germline, CDR1 LNHNV and CDR2 YYDKDF (reference sequence). This CDR3 comprises 19 residues. CDR3 residues: CATSRAEVAGSSNTGELFF. CDR3 DNA sequence: TGTGCCACCAGCAGAGCTGAGGTAGCGGGGAGCTCGAACACCGGGGAGCTGTTTTTT.

The CDR3 DNA reads TGTGCCAGCAGCACTCCATCCTACGAGCAGTACTTC. Its translation: CASSTPSYEQYF. The chain links TRBV3-1 (or the pseudogene TRBV3-2) to TRBJ2-7; D gene uncertain. Trimming stripped 5 bases from V and 1 base from J, with 6 bases between. The CDR3 is made up of 12 amino acids. CDR1 is LGHDT and CDR2 is YNNKEL in the germline V gene (reference sequence).

The genes are TRBV6-6 and TRBJ1-5; 11 bases fit TRBD1. Trimming at V came to 5 bases and at J to 4 bases, leaving 4 bases not matched to a gene. This CDR3 contains 15 residues. Germline CDR1 MNHNY, CDR2 SVGAGI (reference sequence). CDR3 DNA: TGTGCCAGCAGTCATGGGACAGGGGGGAATCAGCCCCAGCATTTT. Translation gives CASSHGTGGNQPQHF.

The chain is built from TRBV20-1 and TRBJ2-3, with D tentatively TRBD1 (5 bases). The germline V and J ends were trimmed by 3 bases and 4 bases, with 14 bases remaining between them. The CDR3 spans 14 residues. The germline V gene has CDR1 DFQATT and CDR2 SNEGSKA (reference sequence). The CDR3 nucleotides are TGCAGTGCTAGTGCAGGGTCAGGAGCAGATACGCAGTATTTT. It encodes CSASAGSGADTQYF.

This clone was seen once. The rearrangement joins TRBV12-3 or TRBV12-4 to TRBJ2-7; D is possibly TRBD1 (5 bases). The CDR3 covers 11 residues. Deletions cut 5 bases from V and 5 bases from J, with 7 bases between. The CDR3 loop is CASSAQDEQYF. CDR3 bases: TGTGCCAGCAGTGCACAGGACGAGCAGTACTTC.

The chain employs TRBV4-1 and TRBJ1-2, with 8 bases identical to TRBD1. This CDR3 has 19 amino acids. In germline, CDR1 is MGHRA, CDR2 YSYEKL. V shed 0 bases and J 2 bases; nucleotides not matched to a gene: 14. CDR3 protein: CASSQEGGRGLGGNYGYTF. CDR3 coding DNA: TGCGCCAGCAGCCAAGAAGGAGGCAGGGGGCTTGGGGGGAACTATGGCTACACCTTC.

V is TRBV7-3 and J is TRBJ1-1; TRBD1 is a possible D gene (6 bases). The CDR3 totals 15 residues. Per the germline V gene, CDR1 is SGHTA and CDR2 is FQGTGA. Trimming took 5 bases from V and 0 from J, leaving 13 bases between them. DNA of the CDR3: TGTGCCAGCAGCGACAACAGGGATATGAACACTGAAGCTTTCTTT. Its translation: CASSDNRDMNTEAFF.

The chain joins TRBV6-5 to TRBJ1-2, with D unclear. The CDR3 is 13 residues long. Per the germline V gene, CDR1 is MNHEY and CDR2 is SVGAGI. The V end was cut by 2 bases, the J end by 4 bases, with 8 bases between. CDR3: CASSYGHLYGYTF. The CDR3 DNA follows: TGTGCCAGCAGTTACGGGCACCTCTATGGCTACACCTTC.

In this sample, this clone turned up once. The CDR3 nucleotides read TGTGCCAGCAGCTTGCGCGGGCAGGAGGGAGAAAAACTGTTTTTT. This codes for CASSLRGQEGEKLFF. The chain is built from TRBV5-5 and TRBJ1-4, with D unclear. Trimming removed 1 base from V and 8 bases from J, with 15 bases in between. Germline V lookup: CDR1 SGHKS, CDR2 YYEKEE (reference sequence). This CDR3 is 15 amino acids long.

This clone is labeled as medium-sized (0.01 to 0.1%). The genes are TRBV28 and TRBJ1-2, with TRBD1 as a possible D gene (6 bases). Germline V CDR1 and CDR2: MDHEN, SYDVKM. The CDR3 is made up of 15 amino acids. V was shortened by 2 bases and J by 3 bases, with 13 bases between the two germline ends. CDR3 protein: CASSLTGTPHYGYTF. In nucleotides, the CDR3 is TGTGCCAGCAGTTTAACCGGGACACCTCACTATGGCTACACCTTC.

V is TRBV19 and J is TRBJ1-5, with 8 nucleotides matching TRBD1. CDR3 length equals 15 residues. Germline V CDR1 and CDR2: LNHDA, SQIVND (reference sequence). V lost 5 bases and J lost 6; bases outside the gene matches: 9. DNA for the CDR3: TGTGCCAGTAGTCCTACCGGGACAGGTTTTCAGCCCCAGCATTTT. Protein product: CASSPTGTGFQPQHF.

This chain joins TRBV5-1 and TRBJ1-2; 11 bases align to TRBD1. Losses at the gene ends were 2 bases for V and 3 bases for J; bases not matched to a gene: 3. This CDR3 comprises 15 residues. In germline, CDR1 is SGHRS, CDR2 YFSETQ. CDR3 protein: CASSFGQGAYYGYTF. The CDR3 nucleotides are TGCGCCAGCAGCTTCGGACAGGGGGCGTACTATGGCTACACCTTC.

The CDR3 spells CASSRQGQNTEAFF. Written as DNA, the CDR3 is TGTGCCAGCAGTCGACAGGGACAGAACACTGAAGCTTTCTTT. This chain connects TRBV6-5 to TRBJ1-1, with TRBD1 matching 7 bases. V lost 5 bases, J lost 1 base, and 4 bases stayed unmatched. This CDR3 has 14 amino acids. Germline-derived CDR1 and CDR2 are MNHEY and SVGAGI.

This clone was counted a single time. The genes are TRBV9 and TRBJ1-1; D unclear. V gave up 4 bases and J gave up 4 bases, with 17 bases separating them. The CDR3 runs 15 residues. Germline V gene data show CDR1 as SGDLS and CDR2 as YYNGEE. CDR3 residues: CASSPSGVGGTEAFF. The CDR3 DNA reads TGTGCCAGCAGCCCCTCGGGAGTAGGAGGCACTGAAGCTTTCTTT.

The V and J genes are TRBV28 and TRBJ1-6; D remains ambiguous. Germline loops: CDR1 MDHEN, CDR2 SYDVKM. V shed 3 bases and J shed 7 bases, with 19 bases lying between them. The CDR3 has 17 amino acids. Written as DNA, the CDR3 is TGTGCCAGCAGTTTCGGTTTCCCCGGGATGGGGAATTCACCCCTCCACTTT. Its translation is CASSFGFPGMGNSPLHF.